The 28 T cell receptor beta chains given below trace back to one sample, sequenced in a study of blood T cells in healthy people across ages. A second about 7 to 11 cycle PCR used barcoded and J-beta primers. Each CDR3 protein gets one entry after TCRdb re-called the 5' RACE reads with MiXCR. The sample records about 1.6 million distinct CDR3 sequences, about 31% being singletons. The sequenced material came from blood. These receptors came from a woman aged 25 to 45 in good health.

The V gene is TRBV9, the J gene TRBJ2-3, with 9 bases identical to TRBD2. CDR1 and CDR2 from the germline V gene are SGDLS and YYNGEE. J lost 5 bases, V lost 4 bases, and 11 bases had no gene match. The CDR3 is 16 residues long. The CDR3 DNA reads TGTGCCAGCAGCCTTGGAGCGGGAGGTCTTATAGATACGCAGTATTTT. Amino acids: CASSLGAGGLIDTQYF.

This clonotype was observed a handful of times. The rearrangement links TRBV5-1 to TRBJ2-1; D gene unclear. Trimming took 3 bases from V and 5 from J, leaving 18 bases between them. This CDR3 has 16 residues. Germline V lookup: CDR1 SGHRS, CDR2 YFSETQ. In DNA, the CDR3 is TGCGCCAGCAGCTCTCCTACGCCACGCTTTGACAATGAGCAGTTCTTC. It specifies CASSSPTPRFDNEQFF. Combining the CDR3 with reference TRBV5-1 and TRBJ2-1 gives the whole variable domain KAGVTQTPRYLIKTRGQQVTLSCSPISGHRSVSWYQQTPGQGLQFLFEYFSETQRNKGNFPGRFSGRQFSNSRSEMNVSTLELGDSALYLCASSSPTPRFDNEQFFGPGTRLTVL.

This chain joins TRBV6-2 or TRBV6-3 and TRBJ2-1; the match to TRBD2 covers 7 bases. Losses at the gene ends were 6 bases for V and 4 bases for J; bases not matched to a gene: 9. Germline CDR1 and CDR2: MNHEY and SVGEGT. The CDR3 is made up of 15 amino acids. The chain's CDR3 is CASSPKASGYNEQFF. CDR3 in DNA: TGTGCCAGCAGCCCCAAGGCTAGCGGTTACAATGAGCAGTTCTTC.

The rearrangement joins TRBV2 to TRBJ1-1; perhaps TRBD1 as D (6 bases). The CDR3 has 14 amino acids. The V and J ends lost 4 bases and 4 bases respectively, with 13 bases between them. Germline V lookup: CDR1 SNHLY, CDR2 FYNNEI. The CDR3 sequence is CASSATGKSTEAFF. The CDR3, as DNA: TGTGCCAGCAGTGCGACAGGAAAGAGCACTGAAGCTTTCTTT.

The chain combines TRBV11-1 with TRBJ2-1, with D possibly matching TRBD1 (6 bases). The CDR3 covers 15 residues. Per germline, CDR1 SGHAT and CDR2 FQDESV (reference sequence). V dropped 3 bases and J dropped 8 bases, with 17 bases sitting between them. The CDR3 spells CASSFVFTGKDEQFF. For the CDR3, the DNA is TGTGCCAGCAGCTTCGTTTTTACAGGGAAGGATGAGCAGTTCTTC.

The J gene is TRBJ2-1, the V gene TRBV18, with a weak D call TRBD1 (5 bases). Per germline, CDR1 KGHSH and CDR2 LQKENI. The length of the CDR3 is 15 residues. V was pared by 2 bases and J by 4 bases, with 12 bases between. The CDR3 DNA sequence: TGTGCCAGCTCACCAGTGACAGCCTTATACAATGAGCAGTTCTTC. Translating gives CASSPVTALYNEQFF.

The chain recombines TRBV20-1 with TRBJ1-2; D is uncertain. Germline V gene lookup returns CDR1 DFQATT and CDR2 SNEGSKA (reference sequence). The CDR3 contains 12 residues. Deletions cut 3 bases from V and 3 bases from J, with 8 bases between. The CDR3 nucleotides read TGCAGTGCTAGCCTAAGTGACTATGGCTACACCTTC. Residues: CSASLSDYGYTF.

This chain joins TRBV5-1 and TRBJ1-2, with no clear D. Germline loops: CDR1 SGHRS, CDR2 YFSETQ. The V and J ends lost 1 base and 4 bases respectively, with 11 bases between them. The CDR3 length is 14 residues. Here the CDR3 reads CASSLMPTGYGYTF. CDR3 DNA sequence: TGCGCCAGCAGCTTGATGCCTACCGGCTATGGCTACACCTTC.

This clonotype was observed at least ten times. V is TRBV4-2 and J is TRBJ2-1; 7 nucleotides align to TRBD2. The CDR3 has 14 amino acids. CDR1 is LGHNA, CDR2 YNFKEQ, per germline. V lost 4 bases to trimming and J lost 8 bases; unmatched junction nucleotides: 8. The CDR3 reads CASSRTMGGDEQFF. CDR3 coding DNA: TGTGCCAGCAGCCGTACTATGGGGGGGGATGAGCAGTTCTTC.

There are a few counts of this clonotype. The chain recombines TRBV20-1 with TRBJ2-1, with TRBD2 identical over 13 bases. The CDR3 is 16 residues long. The germline CDR1 and CDR2 sequences are DFQATT and SNEGSKA (reference sequence). CDR3 sequence (DNA): TGCAGCTACGGGACTAGCGGGATGCTCGGGCACAATGAGCAGTTCTTC. Residues: CSYGTSGMLGHNEQFF.

About this clonotype itself: A much bigger clone sits one base away, suggesting this may be a read error. The chain carries TRBV7-2 and TRBJ2-1; D not certain. The CDR3 runs 15 residues. The V end was cut by 1 base, the J end by 3 bases, with 10 bases between. Per the germline V gene, CDR1 is SGHTA and CDR2 is FQGNSA. CDR3 in amino acids: CTSSLGPDIYNEQFF. The CDR3 DNA is TGTACCAGCAGCTTAGGGCCGGATATCTACAATGAGCAGTTCTTC.

A remark on this clonotype: It may be a read error: a sequence one base away is much more abundant. The chain has TRBV6-1 and TRBJ1-5; D ambiguous. Germline CDR1 reads MNHNS; CDR2 reads SASEGT. This CDR3 comprises 13 residues. CDR3: CVSTLNSNQPQHF. CDR3 sequence (DNA): TGTGTCAGCACCCTCAATAGCAATCAGCCCCAGCATTTT.

Remarks on this clonotype: This may be a read error: a much more frequent sequence differs by one nucleotide. The chain combines TRBV7-9 with TRBJ2-3, with 9 bases fitting TRBD1. Germline V gives CDR1 SEHNR, CDR2 FQNEAQ (reference sequence). The CDR3 extends over 15 amino acids. The V and J ends lost 5 bases and 2 bases, in that order; junction bases with no gene match: 5. The chain's CDR3 is CASSRRDRDTDTQYF. DNA of the CDR3: TGTGCCAGCAGCCGCCGGGACAGGGACACAGATACGCAGTATTTT.

This clonotype appeared many times. The chain is built from TRBV7-9 and TRBJ2-7, with 9 nucleotides matching TRBD2. CDR1 is SEHNR and CDR2 is FQNEAQ in the germline V gene (reference sequence). CDR3 length: 16 residues. J was trimmed by 7 bases and V by 8 bases; bases with no gene match: 18. The CDR3 reads CASDDHVQRGAEEQYF. The CDR3 coding sequence is TGTGCCAGCGACGACCACGTCCAGCGGGGGGCGGAAGAGCAGTACTTC.

This chain uses TRBV19 with TRBJ2-3, with TRBD2 matching 10 bases. Looked up from germline, CDR1 is LNHDA and CDR2 is SQIVND (reference sequence). V gave up 3 bases and J gave up 1 base; unmatched junction bases: 1. The CDR3 consists of 15 residues. CDR3 protein: CASSISGGRTDTQYF. CDR3 nucleotides: TGTGCCAGTAGTATTAGCGGGGGGCGCACAGATACGCAGTATTTT.

The rearrangement joins TRBV6-6 to TRBJ2-6; no definite D call. Germline V CDR1 and CDR2: MNHNY, SVGAGI (reference sequence). V shed 6 bases and J shed 0 bases, with 12 bases lying between them. The CDR3 extends over 16 amino acids. CDR3 nucleotides: TGTGCCAGCAGCTCCAGCTCCCTCTCTGGGGCCAACGTCCTGACTTTC. Residues: CASSSSSLSGANVLTF.

The chain employs TRBV7-9 and TRBJ2-1; TRBD2 matches at 9 bases. V lost 6 bases, J lost 0 bases, and 18 bases stayed unmatched. In germline, CDR1 is SEHNR, CDR2 FQNEAQ (reference sequence). The CDR3 has 20 residues. The CDR3 DNA reads TGTGCCAGCAGACCCGGGCTAGCGGGATGGATGCTGAGCTCCTACAATGAGCAGTTCTTC. Translated, it gives CASRPGLAGWMLSSYNEQFF.

The chain uses TRBV4-2 and TRBJ2-3; possible D gene TRBD2, 6 bases. Germline V gives CDR1 LGHNA, CDR2 YNFKEQ. V was pared by 0 bases and J by 3 bases, with 10 bases between. This CDR3 has 15 residues. CDR3 sequence: CASSQEVAETDTQYF. The DNA of the CDR3 is TGTGCCAGCAGCCAAGAAGTAGCGGAGACAGATACGCAGTATTTT.

This clonotype was seen a handful of times. CDR3 sequence reads: CASSQEGGPANYGYTF. The CDR3, as DNA: TGTGCCAGCAGCCAAGAGGGCGGCCCCGCTAACTATGGCTACACCTTC. J is TRBJ1-2 and V is TRBV14; D gene ambiguous. Trimming cost V 0 bases and J 0 bases, with 11 bases left between them. The CDR3 totals 16 residues. Germline V gene lookup returns CDR1 SGHDN and CDR2 FVKESK.

This clonotype was detected only a few times. A much larger clone sits a single nucleotide away, making a read error possible. The chain links TRBV6-5 to TRBJ2-5; the match to TRBD2 covers 7 bases. This CDR3 has 15 residues. Germline CDR1 MNHEY, CDR2 SVGAGI. This chain's CDR3 is CASSYERDPAEAQYF. CDR3 DNA: TGTGCCAGCAGTTACGAGCGGGACCCGGCAGAGGCCCAGTACTTC.

In its sample, this clonotype was seen a few times. The chain uses TRBV27 and TRBJ1-2, with 10 bases fitting TRBD1. Germline V lookup: CDR1 MNHEY, CDR2 SMNVEV (reference sequence). The CDR3 is made up of 16 amino acids. With 7 bases clipped from V and 2 bases from J, the junction kept 10 bases outside the gene matches. The DNA of the CDR3 is TGTGCCAGCAAGGGGACAGGGGCCCTAAGAAACTATGGCTACACCTTC. It is translated as CASKGTGALRNYGYTF.

The J gene is TRBJ1-2, the V gene TRBV6-1; 8 bases map to TRBD1. The V gene's germline CDR1 is MNHNS and CDR2 SASEGT. The CDR3 has 16 amino acids. J was trimmed by 5 bases and V by 4 bases; bases with no gene match: 12. CDR3 in DNA: TGTGCCAGCAGTGGGGGACAGGCCGACATATTATATGGCTACACCTTC. Translation: CASSGGQADILYGYTF.

The J gene is TRBJ2-1, the V gene TRBV10-3; TRBD2 matches 16 bases. V dropped 3 bases and J dropped 2; count of bases not matched to a gene: 10. This CDR3 is built from 20 residues. The germline V gene has CDR1 ENHRY and CDR2 SYGVKD. CDR3 sequence reads: CAISDGPGLAGGTTYNEQFF. The CDR3 nucleotides are TGTGCCATCAGTGATGGTCCGGGACTAGCGGGGGGGACCACCTACAATGAGCAGTTCTTC.

The chain uses TRBV7-8 and TRBJ2-7, with 8 bases matching TRBD1. Germline V CDR1 and CDR2: SGHVS, FQNEAQ. The CDR3 loop spans 17 amino acids. Trimming took 0 bases from V and 3 from J; bases not matched to a gene: 10. CDR3 DNA sequence: TGTGCCAGCAGCTTAGCGAGGACAGGGCCGAGAGACTACGAGCAGTACTTC. This sequence encodes CASSLARTGPRDYEQYF.

The gene calls are TRBV12-3 or TRBV12-4 and TRBJ1-2; TRBD1 is a possible D gene (5 bases). V was pared by 2 bases and J by 8 bases, with 24 bases between. The CDR3 spans 17 residues. The CDR3 here is CASSLRGRVMGEGGYTF. The DNA of the CDR3 is TGTGCCAGCAGTTTAAGGGGCAGGGTAATGGGGGAAGGAGGCTACACCTTC.

The V call is TRBV2, the J call TRBJ2-1, with 7 positions matching TRBD2. This CDR3 comprises 11 residues. Germline CDR1 reads SNHLY; CDR2 reads FYNNEI. The V segment lost 8 bases and the J segment 9 bases; nucleotides outside the gene matches: 4. The CDR3 DNA reads as TGTGCCAGCCCTTGGGGGGGTGAGCAGTTCTTC. It codes for CASPWGGEQFF.

This clonotype has a handful of counts. This rearrangement joins TRBV12-3 or TRBV12-4 to TRBJ2-1; tentative D call: TRBD1 (6 bases). V shed 5 bases and J shed 3 bases, with 20 bases lying between them. This CDR3 contains 17 residues. CDR3 coding DNA: TGTGCCAGCAGTCCCTCGTTAAGGGGGAAGCGCTACAATGAGCAGTTCTTC. This gives the protein CASSPSLRGKRYNEQFF.

At least ten counts were recorded for this clonotype. This chain uses TRBV5-1 with TRBJ2-3; no definite D call. The V end was cut by 4 bases, the J end by 0 bases, with 15 bases between. CDR1 is SGHRS and CDR2 is YFSETQ in the germline V gene. The length of the CDR3 is 16 residues. The CDR3 sequence: CASSKTVSSSTDTQYF. CDR3 coding DNA: TGCGCCAGCAGCAAAACTGTGTCCTCTAGCACAGATACGCAGTATTTT.